Listed below are T cell receptor beta chains from one sample, sequenced in a study of blood T cells in healthy people across ages. MiXCR, run by TCRdb on the 5' RACE reads, gives a single entry per CDR3 protein. The profile shows about 510,000 distinct CDR3 sequences, 27% of them singletons. In addition, the sample was reused for a study of T cells of mothers and their children.

Sequencing input: blood. The receptors were sampled from a boy younger than 10 in good health. CDR3s include the opening cysteine and the closing phenylalanine or tryptophan. The order of the fields is D gene, V gene, clone size, J gene, CDR3 DNA, CDR3 protein. D genes are given only for firm matches. Only part of the rows carry a size: once, few, many, or a class if the clone is expanded.

d_gene: TRBD2
v_gene: TRBV10-3
abundance: NA
j_gene: TRBJ2-1
CDR3nt: TGTGCCATCAGTGAGGGACTAGCGGGGGCTAACAATGAGCAGTTCTTC
CDR3aa: CAISEGLAGANNEQFF

d_gene: NA
v_gene: TRBV5-1
abundance: many
j_gene: TRBJ2-7
CDR3nt: TGCGCCAGCAGCTTGGACAGGGCGGGCTACGAGCAGTACTTC
CDR3aa: CASSLDRAGYEQYF

d_gene: TRBD1
v_gene: TRBV6-6
abundance: NA
j_gene: TRBJ2-6
CDR3nt: TGTGCCAGCAGGCGGACAGGGTCTGGGGCCAACGTCCTGACTTTC
CDR3aa: CASRRTGSGANVLTF

d_gene: NA
v_gene: TRBV14
abundance: NA
j_gene: TRBJ2-1
CDR3nt: TGTGCCAGCAGCCATCTAGCCCTTTTAAATGAGCAGTTCTTC
CDR3aa: CASSHLALLNEQFF

d_gene: NA
v_gene: TRBV5-1
abundance: NA
j_gene: TRBJ2-3
CDR3nt: TGCGCCAGCAGCCCGCCTCGGGCGACTAGCACAGATACGCAGTATTTT
CDR3aa: CASSPPRATSTDTQYF

d_gene: TRBD2
v_gene: TRBV28
abundance: NA
j_gene: TRBJ2-1
CDR3nt: TGTGCCAGCAGTCTCTATAGCGGGAGGGCCTCCGATGAGCAGTTCTTC
CDR3aa: CASSLYSGRASDEQFF

d_gene: NA
v_gene: TRBV29-1
abundance: few
j_gene: TRBJ1-3
CDR3nt: TGCAGCGTGCAGGGGCGCTACTCTGGAAACACCATATATTTT
CDR3aa: CSVQGRYSGNTIYF

d_gene: TRBD1
v_gene: TRBV13
abundance: few
j_gene: TRBJ2-7
CDR3nt: TGTGCCAGCAGCCGGACAGGGAGGTACGAGCAGTACTTC
CDR3aa: CASSRTGRYEQYF

d_gene: NA
v_gene: TRBV12-3/TRBV12-4
abundance: once
j_gene: TRBJ1-1
CDR3nt: TGTGCCAGCAGTTTAGCGTCGGTCATAGTGAACACTGAAGCTTTCTTT
CDR3aa: CASSLASVIVNTEAFF

d_gene: NA
v_gene: TRBV12-5
abundance: few
j_gene: TRBJ2-7
CDR3nt: TGTGCTAGTGGTTTTTCCAGGGGTATTGACGAGCAGTACTTC
CDR3aa: CASGFSRGIDEQYF

d_gene: TRBD2
v_gene: TRBV19
abundance: NA
j_gene: TRBJ2-3
CDR3nt: TGTGCCAGTAGTATCGGCGGGAGGACCCCTTCGGATACGCAGTATTTT
CDR3aa: CASSIGGRTPSDTQYF

d_gene: TRBD1
v_gene: TRBV7-2
abundance: many
j_gene: TRBJ1-2
CDR3nt: TGTGCCAGCAGCTTACTTCAGGGGGCAAACGGCTACACCTTC
CDR3aa: CASSLLQGANGYTF

d_gene: NA
v_gene: TRBV14
abundance: NA
j_gene: TRBJ2-7
CDR3nt: TGTGCCAGCAGCCAAGAGGCCCGTCGTGAGCAGTACTTC
CDR3aa: CASSQEARREQYF

d_gene: NA
v_gene: TRBV20-1
abundance: NA
j_gene: TRBJ2-5
CDR3nt: TGCAGTGCTAGAGGGCTCGAGGGATTGAAGACCCAGTACTTC
CDR3aa: CSARGLEGLKTQYF

d_gene: TRBD2
v_gene: TRBV5-1
abundance: NA
j_gene: TRBJ2-1
CDR3nt: TGCGCCAGCAGCTTCGGGACTAGGGTCAATGAGCAGTTCTTC
CDR3aa: CASSFGTRVNEQFF

d_gene: TRBD1
v_gene: TRBV10-3
abundance: NA
j_gene: TRBJ1-4
CDR3nt: TGTGCCACCAAACTACAACAGGGGCCTAATGAAAAACTGTTTTTT
CDR3aa: CATKLQQGPNEKLFF

d_gene: NA
v_gene: TRBV4-1
abundance: once
j_gene: TRBJ2-5
CDR3nt: TGCGCCAGCAGCCAAGAGAACGGGGAAGAGACCCAGTACTTC
CDR3aa: CASSQENGEETQYF

d_gene: NA
v_gene: TRBV9
abundance: few
j_gene: TRBJ2-1
CDR3nt: TGTGCCAGCAGCCCAGCCTGGGACTTTCAGTTCTTC
CDR3aa: CASSPAWDFQFF

d_gene: NA
v_gene: TRBV7-2
abundance: many
j_gene: TRBJ2-5
CDR3nt: TGTGCCAGCAGCGACAGCGGAAAGACCCAGTACTTC
CDR3aa: CASSDSGKTQYF

d_gene: TRBD1
v_gene: TRBV9
abundance: NA
j_gene: TRBJ2-2
CDR3nt: TGTGCCAGCAGCTCACGGACAGGGAAAACCGGGGAGCTGTTTTTT
CDR3aa: CASSSRTGKTGELFF

d_gene: NA
v_gene: TRBV29-1
abundance: once
j_gene: TRBJ2-2
CDR3nt: TGCAGCGTTGAGGTGGGGGGCACCGGGGAGCTGTTTTTT
CDR3aa: CSVEVGGTGELFF

d_gene: NA
v_gene: TRBV29-1
abundance: NA
j_gene: TRBJ1-2
CDR3nt: TGCAGCGTCGTCGCAGGGAGCTATGGCTACACCTTC
CDR3aa: CSVVAGSYGYTF

d_gene: TRBD1
v_gene: TRBV28
abundance: few
j_gene: TRBJ1-1
CDR3nt: TGTGCCAGCACCCCCGGACAGGACTTGAACACTGAAGCTTTCTTT
CDR3aa: CASTPGQDLNTEAFF

d_gene: NA
v_gene: TRBV27
abundance: few
j_gene: TRBJ1-5
CDR3nt: TGTGCCAGCAGAGCAGGGGTTAGCAATCAGCCCCAGCATTTT
CDR3aa: CASRAGVSNQPQHF

d_gene: TRBD2
v_gene: TRBV12-3/TRBV12-4
abundance: NA
j_gene: TRBJ2-3
CDR3nt: TGTGCCAGCAGTTTGCCTAGCGGGAGGATGAATACGCAGTATTTT
CDR3aa: CASSLPSGRMNTQYF

d_gene: NA
v_gene: TRBV20-1
abundance: NA
j_gene: TRBJ2-7
CDR3nt: TGCAGTGCAACCGGACTGTCCTACGAGCAGTACTTC
CDR3aa: CSATGLSYEQYF

d_gene: NA
v_gene: TRBV4-1
abundance: few
j_gene: TRBJ2-5
CDR3nt: TGCGCCAGCAGCCAAGAGGAGGGGGCGAGAGGAGAGACCCAGTACTTC
CDR3aa: CASSQEEGARGETQYF

d_gene: NA
v_gene: TRBV4-1
abundance: NA
j_gene: TRBJ2-1
CDR3nt: TGCGTCAGCAGCCAACCCAGGTTGGTCCGCTCCTACAATGAGCAGTTCTTT
CDR3aa: CVSSQPRLVRSYNEQFF

d_gene: NA
v_gene: TRBV7-9
abundance: NA
j_gene: TRBJ1-2
CDR3nt: TGTGCCAGCAGCCGGCAGGGGCAGGATAACTATGGCTACACCTTC
CDR3aa: CASSRQGQDNYGYTF

d_gene: NA
v_gene: TRBV7-8
abundance: NA
j_gene: TRBJ2-5
CDR3nt: TGTGCCAGCAGCTTGCTTGGGGGGCCGAGACTAGAGACCCAGTACTTC
CDR3aa: CASSLLGGPRLETQYF

d_gene: NA
v_gene: TRBV7-2
abundance: NA
j_gene: TRBJ1-2
CDR3nt: TGTGCCAGCAGCAAAACTAACTATGGCTACACCTTC
CDR3aa: CASSKTNYGYTF

d_gene: NA
v_gene: TRBV27
abundance: NA
j_gene: TRBJ1-5
CDR3nt: TGTGCCAGCAGTTTATCGAGGGATCAGCCCCAGCATTTT
CDR3aa: CASSLSRDQPQHF

d_gene: NA
v_gene: TRBV6-2/TRBV6-3
abundance: NA
j_gene: TRBJ2-7
CDR3nt: TGTGCCACCTCTCGGACCTACGAGCAGTACTTC
CDR3aa: CATSRTYEQYF

d_gene: NA
v_gene: TRBV3-1
abundance: NA
j_gene: TRBJ2-3
CDR3nt: TGTGCCAGCAGCCACCCCACAGATACGCAGTATTTT
CDR3aa: CASSHPTDTQYF

d_gene: TRBD2
v_gene: TRBV12-3/TRBV12-4
abundance: few
j_gene: TRBJ2-5
CDR3nt: TGTGCCAGCAGCACCCAGGGGCTAGCGGGGGGGTCCCAGTACTTC
CDR3aa: CASSTQGLAGGSQYF

d_gene: NA
v_gene: TRBV29-1
abundance: NA
j_gene: TRBJ2-7
CDR3nt: TGCAGCGTGAGGGGGGGTTACGAGCAGTACTTC
CDR3aa: CSVRGGYEQYF

d_gene: NA
v_gene: TRBV6-2/TRBV6-3
abundance: NA
j_gene: TRBJ2-7
CDR3nt: TGTGCCAGCAGTTACTCTACGAGGGCAGAGCCTCATAGCTACGAGCAGTACTTC
CDR3aa: CASSYSTRAEPHSYEQYF

d_gene: NA
v_gene: TRBV6-5
abundance: NA
j_gene: TRBJ1-6
CDR3nt: TGTGCCAGCAGTCTCGGACTGTCCAGGGCCCTCCACTTT
CDR3aa: CASSLGLSRALHF

d_gene: TRBD2
v_gene: TRBV7-8
abundance: NA
j_gene: TRBJ2-3
CDR3nt: TGTGCCAGCAGCTACCCTAGCGGTACTGGGGCAGATACGCAGTATTTT
CDR3aa: CASSYPSGTGADTQYF

d_gene: NA
v_gene: TRBV12-3/TRBV12-4
abundance: NA
j_gene: TRBJ1-1
CDR3nt: TGTGCCAGCAATCTGGGCTCCGTCACTGAAGCTTTCTTT
CDR3aa: CASNLGSVTEAFF

d_gene: NA
v_gene: TRBV2
abundance: NA
j_gene: TRBJ1-1
CDR3nt: TGTGCCAGCAGTGAACGTCAGAACACTGAAGCTTTCTTT
CDR3aa: CASSERQNTEAFF

d_gene: NA
v_gene: TRBV20-1
abundance: NA
j_gene: TRBJ2-7
CDR3nt: TGCAGTGCTAGGAGGGAGGAGACCCCCTACGAGCAGTACTTC
CDR3aa: CSARREETPYEQYF

d_gene: TRBD1
v_gene: TRBV7-2
abundance: NA
j_gene: TRBJ2-4
CDR3nt: TGTGCCAGCAGGCCAACAGGGGTAGCCAAAAACATTCAGTACTTC
CDR3aa: CASRPTGVAKNIQYF

d_gene: TRBD1
v_gene: TRBV20-1
abundance: few
j_gene: TRBJ1-5
CDR3nt: TGCAGTGCTAGAGAAGCCAGGGGGCAACATCAGCCCCAGCATTTT
CDR3aa: CSAREARGQHQPQHF

d_gene: NA
v_gene: TRBV7-9
abundance: few
j_gene: TRBJ1-2
CDR3nt: TGTGCCAGCAGCTCCCTGCGGACCGAGATCATTAACTATGGCTACACCTTC
CDR3aa: CASSSLRTEIINYGYTF

d_gene: NA
v_gene: TRBV6-6
abundance: NA
j_gene: TRBJ2-5
CDR3nt: TGTGCCAGCGCCTCCCGGTACCAAGAGACCCAGTACTTC
CDR3aa: CASASRYQETQYF

d_gene: NA
v_gene: TRBV14
abundance: NA
j_gene: TRBJ2-5
CDR3nt: TGTGCCAGCAGCCAAGAGGGACGAAAGCAGTACTTC
CDR3aa: CASSQEGRKQYF

d_gene: NA
v_gene: TRBV4-1
abundance: few
j_gene: TRBJ2-1
CDR3nt: TGCGCCAGCAGCCAATCCCGGGGCTACAATGAGCAGTTCTTC
CDR3aa: CASSQSRGYNEQFF

d_gene: NA
v_gene: TRBV6-6
abundance: NA
j_gene: TRBJ1-6
CDR3nt: TGTGCCAGCAGTTACAATAGGGGGTATAATTCACCCCTCCACTTT
CDR3aa: CASSYNRGYNSPLHF

d_gene: TRBD1
v_gene: TRBV5-8
abundance: NA
j_gene: TRBJ1-2
CDR3nt: TGTGCCAGCAGCGCCGGGACAGGGATCTATGGCTACACCTTC
CDR3aa: CASSAGTGIYGYTF

d_gene: NA
v_gene: TRBV29-1
abundance: few
j_gene: TRBJ1-5
CDR3nt: TGCAGCGCCGCGGACAGCCACAATCAGCCCCAGCATTTT
CDR3aa: CSAADSHNQPQHF